The 3 T cell receptor beta chains below come from one sample, sequenced in a study of regulatory T cells in long-lasting Graves disease. Time point reported: newly diagnosed GD, antithyroid drugs for less than 3 months. RNA extracted from PBMCs served as the sequencing template. CDR3 regions were amplified by Arm-PCR using iRepertoire HTBI primers to build TCR beta libraries. From the multiplex PCR reads, TCRdb called clonotypes with MiXCR, one entry per CDR3 protein. The sample holds 500,000 or so distinct CDR3 sequences, roughly 15% seen once. This same sample was also taken into another study, of T cells in Graves' hyperthyroidism and ophthalmopathy.

The sequenced sample was peripheral blood mononuclear cells (PBMCs), obtained at new diagnosis, from a patient treated with antithyroid drugs. These receptor sequences come from a woman aged 50 to 65 with Graves disease.

This clonotype was counted between two and nine times. V is TRBV19 and J is TRBJ1-2, with D uncertain. This CDR3 is built from 15 residues. Germline loops: CDR1 LNHDA, CDR2 SQIVND (reference sequence). The ends were cut back, 0 bases at V and 4 bases at J, with 12 bases in the middle. CDR3 sequence reads: CASSIDLARLYGYTF. Here the CDR3 DNA reads TGTGCCAGTAGTATAGACTTGGCACGGCTCTATGGCTACACCTTC.

This clonotype has only a few counts. This rearrangement joins TRBV28 to TRBJ1-3, with D unresolved. The V gene lost 3 bases and the J gene lost 0 bases, with 18 bases spanning the gap. Germline assignment: CDR1 MDHEN and CDR2 SYDVKM. The CDR3 consists of 18 residues. The CDR3 DNA reads TGTGCCAGCAGTTTGCGAACGGAGTATGCCTTCTCTGGAAACACCATATATTTT. Translation gives CASSLRTEYAFSGNTIYF.

This clonotype was seen repeatedly, ten times or more. The chain links TRBV3-1 to TRBJ2-1; D unresolved. The CDR3 has 13 residues. Per the germline V gene, CDR1 is LGHDT and CDR2 is YNNKEL (reference sequence). Between the trimmed V and J ends, which lost 1 base and 9 bases, there was a span of 10 bases. As DNA, the CDR3 is TGTGCCAGCAGCCAAGTCGATGCGGTTGAGCAGTTCTTC. Its translation: CASSQVDAVEQFF.